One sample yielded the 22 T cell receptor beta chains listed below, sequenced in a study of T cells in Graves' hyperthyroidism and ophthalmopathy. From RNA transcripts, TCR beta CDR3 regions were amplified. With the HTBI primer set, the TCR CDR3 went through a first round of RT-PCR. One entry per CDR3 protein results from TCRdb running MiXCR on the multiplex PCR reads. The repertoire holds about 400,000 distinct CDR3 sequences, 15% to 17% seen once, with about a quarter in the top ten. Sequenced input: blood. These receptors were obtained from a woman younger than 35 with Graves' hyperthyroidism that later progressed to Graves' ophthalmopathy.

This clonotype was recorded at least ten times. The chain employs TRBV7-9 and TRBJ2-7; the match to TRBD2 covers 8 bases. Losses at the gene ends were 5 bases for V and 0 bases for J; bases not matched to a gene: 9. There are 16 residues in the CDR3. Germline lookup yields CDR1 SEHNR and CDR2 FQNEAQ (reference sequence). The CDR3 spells CASSPLTSGSSYEQYF. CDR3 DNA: TGTGCCAGCAGCCCACTTACTAGCGGAAGCTCCTACGAGCAGTACTTC. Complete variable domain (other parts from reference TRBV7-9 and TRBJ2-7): DTGVSQNPRHKITKRGQNVTFRCDPISEHNRLYWYRQTLGQGPEFLTYFQNEAQLEKSRLLSDRFSAERPKGSFSTLEIQRTEQGDSAMYLCASSPLTSGSSYEQYFGPGTRLTVT.

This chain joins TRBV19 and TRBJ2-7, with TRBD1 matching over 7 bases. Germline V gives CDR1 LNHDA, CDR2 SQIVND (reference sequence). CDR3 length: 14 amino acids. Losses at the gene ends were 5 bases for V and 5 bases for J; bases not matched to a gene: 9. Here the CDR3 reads CASSYRLRGHEQYF. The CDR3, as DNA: TGTGCCAGTAGTTACCGACTAAGGGGGCACGAGCAGTACTTC.

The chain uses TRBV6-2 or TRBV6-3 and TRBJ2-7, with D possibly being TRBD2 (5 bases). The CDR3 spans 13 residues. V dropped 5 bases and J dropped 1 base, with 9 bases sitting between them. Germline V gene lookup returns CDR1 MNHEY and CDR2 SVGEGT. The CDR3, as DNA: TGTGCCAGCAGTGTAAGGGAGTCCTACGAGCAGTACTTC. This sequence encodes CASSVRESYEQYF.

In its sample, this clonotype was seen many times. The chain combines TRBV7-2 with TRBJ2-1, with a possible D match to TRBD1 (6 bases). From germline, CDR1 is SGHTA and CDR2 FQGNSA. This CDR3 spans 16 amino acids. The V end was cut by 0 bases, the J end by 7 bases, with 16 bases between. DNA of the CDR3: TGTGCCAGCAGCTTAGCCGACAGGATCCCTTGGAATGAGCAGTTCTTC. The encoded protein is CASSLADRIPWNEQFF.

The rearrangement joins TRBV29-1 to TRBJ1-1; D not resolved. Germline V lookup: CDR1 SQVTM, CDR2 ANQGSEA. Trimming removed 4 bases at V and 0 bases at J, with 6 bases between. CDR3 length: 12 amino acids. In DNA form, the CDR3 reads TGCAGCGTTGTCCAGATGAACACTGAAGCTTTCTTT. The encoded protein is CSVVQMNTEAFF.

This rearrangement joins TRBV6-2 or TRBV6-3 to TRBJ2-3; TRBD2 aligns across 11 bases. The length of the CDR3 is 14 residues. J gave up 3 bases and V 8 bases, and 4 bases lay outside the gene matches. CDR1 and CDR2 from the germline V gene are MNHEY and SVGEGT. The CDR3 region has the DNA TGTGCCAGCGTAGCGGGAGGGCGGACAGATACGCAGTATTTT. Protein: CASVAGGRTDTQYF.

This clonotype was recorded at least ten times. This CDR3 reads CSAVTVVLTDTQYF. The CDR3 bases are TGCAGTGCTGTGACTGTAGTCCTCACAGATACGCAGTATTTT. The chain employs TRBV20-1 and TRBJ2-3; unclear D gene. Deletions cut 5 bases from V and 2 bases from J, with 14 bases between. Germline V CDR1 and CDR2: DFQATT, SNEGSKA (reference sequence). The CDR3 consists of 14 residues.

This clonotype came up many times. Here the CDR3 reads CASSSPGQGRHEQYF. As DNA, the CDR3 is TGTGCCAGCAGCTCACCGGGACAGGGAAGACACGAGCAGTACTTC. The chain recombines TRBV7-9 with TRBJ2-7, with 9 positions matching TRBD1. The J segment lost 5 bases and the V segment lost 4 bases, leaving 9 bases of the junction unmatched. The CDR3 covers 15 residues. Germline V gene lookup returns CDR1 SEHNR and CDR2 FQNEAQ (reference sequence).

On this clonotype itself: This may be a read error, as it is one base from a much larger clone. The CDR3 sequence is CSARDLYWIGNEQFF. In nucleotides, the CDR3 is TGCAGTGCTAGAGATCTGTATTGGATCGGGAATGAGCAGTTCTTC. The V gene is TRBV20-1, the J gene TRBJ2-1; D ambiguous. The CDR3 sequence is 15 residues long. Trimming took 0 bases from V and 7 from J, leaving 16 bases between them. CDR1 DFQATT and CDR2 SNEGSKA come from the germline V gene (reference sequence).

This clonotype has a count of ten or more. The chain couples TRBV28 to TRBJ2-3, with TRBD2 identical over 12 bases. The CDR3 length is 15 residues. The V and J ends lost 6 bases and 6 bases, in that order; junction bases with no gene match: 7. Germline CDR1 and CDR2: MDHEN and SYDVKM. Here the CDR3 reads CASSQLAGGGDTQYF. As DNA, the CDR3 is TGTGCCAGCAGCCAACTAGCGGGAGGTGGGGATACGCAGTATTTT.

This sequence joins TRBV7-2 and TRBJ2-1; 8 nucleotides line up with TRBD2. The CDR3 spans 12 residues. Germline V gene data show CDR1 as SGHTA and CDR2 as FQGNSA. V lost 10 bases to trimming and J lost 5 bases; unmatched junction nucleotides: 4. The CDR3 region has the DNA TGTGCCATCGAGCGGGAGAACAATGAGCAGTTCTTC. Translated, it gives CAIERENNEQFF.

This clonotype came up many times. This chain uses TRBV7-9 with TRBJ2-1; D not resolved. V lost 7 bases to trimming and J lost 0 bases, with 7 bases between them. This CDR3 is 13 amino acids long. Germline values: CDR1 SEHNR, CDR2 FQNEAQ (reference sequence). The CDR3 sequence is CASTRLSYNEQFF. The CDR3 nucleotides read TGTGCCAGCACCCGGCTCTCCTACAATGAGCAGTTCTTC.

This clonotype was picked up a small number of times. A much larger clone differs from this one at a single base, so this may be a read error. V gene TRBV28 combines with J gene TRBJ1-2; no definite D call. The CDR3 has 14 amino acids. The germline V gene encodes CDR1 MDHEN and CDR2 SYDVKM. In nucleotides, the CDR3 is TGTGCCGGCAGTTTAGGCTTACTGGGCGGCGGCTACACCTTC. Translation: CAGSLGLLGGGYTF.

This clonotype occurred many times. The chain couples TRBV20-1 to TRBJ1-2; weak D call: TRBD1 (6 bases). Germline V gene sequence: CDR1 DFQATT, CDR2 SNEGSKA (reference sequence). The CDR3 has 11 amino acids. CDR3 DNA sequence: TGCAGAATACCGGGGGCGTATGGCTACACCTTC. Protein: CRIPGAYGYTF.

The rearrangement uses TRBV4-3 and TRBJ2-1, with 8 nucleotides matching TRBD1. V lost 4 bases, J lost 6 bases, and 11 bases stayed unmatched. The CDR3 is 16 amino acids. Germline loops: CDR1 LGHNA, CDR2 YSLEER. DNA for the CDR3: TGCGCCAGCAGCCCGAGACAGGGGAAGGTCTCCAATGAGCAGTTCTTC. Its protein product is CASSPRQGKVSNEQFF.

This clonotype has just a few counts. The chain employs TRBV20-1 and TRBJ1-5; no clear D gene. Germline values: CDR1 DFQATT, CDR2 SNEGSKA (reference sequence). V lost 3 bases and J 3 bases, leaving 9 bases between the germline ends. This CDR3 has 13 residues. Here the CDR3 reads CSASRAVNQPQHF. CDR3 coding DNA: TGCAGTGCTAGTCGGGCAGTCAATCAGCCCCAGCATTTT.

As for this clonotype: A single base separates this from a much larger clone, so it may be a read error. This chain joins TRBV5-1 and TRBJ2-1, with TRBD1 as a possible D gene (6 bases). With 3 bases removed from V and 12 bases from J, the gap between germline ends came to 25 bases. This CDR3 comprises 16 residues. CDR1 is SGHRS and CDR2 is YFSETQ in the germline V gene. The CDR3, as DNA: TGCGCCAGCAGCTCGGCGGTTGGCGGGTGGGGGCGTGGGCAGTTCTTC. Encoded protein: CASSSAVGGWGRGQFF.

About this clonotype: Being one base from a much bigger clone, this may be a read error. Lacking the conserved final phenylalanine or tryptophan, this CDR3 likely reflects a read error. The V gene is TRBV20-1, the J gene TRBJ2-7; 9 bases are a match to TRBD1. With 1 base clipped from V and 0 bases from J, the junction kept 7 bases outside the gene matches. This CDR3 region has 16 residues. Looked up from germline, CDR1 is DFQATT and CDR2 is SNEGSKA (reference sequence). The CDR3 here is CSARGLDRGDSYEQYY. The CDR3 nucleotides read TGCAGTGCTAGAGGTCTGGACAGGGGTGACTCCTACGAGCAGTACTAC.

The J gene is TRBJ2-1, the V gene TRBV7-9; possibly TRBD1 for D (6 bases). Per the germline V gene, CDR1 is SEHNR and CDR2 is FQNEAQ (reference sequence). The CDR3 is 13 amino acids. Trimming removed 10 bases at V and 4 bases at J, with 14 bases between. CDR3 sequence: CATRQEAYNEQFF. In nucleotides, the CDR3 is TGTGCCACGAGACAGGAAGCTTACAATGAGCAGTTCTTC.

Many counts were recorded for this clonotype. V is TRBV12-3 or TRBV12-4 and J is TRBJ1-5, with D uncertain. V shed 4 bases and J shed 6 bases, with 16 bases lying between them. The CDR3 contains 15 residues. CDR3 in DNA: TGTGCCAGCAGTTCTTCATTGGGGTCGGGTCAGCCCCAGCATTTT. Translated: CASSSSLGSGQPQHF.

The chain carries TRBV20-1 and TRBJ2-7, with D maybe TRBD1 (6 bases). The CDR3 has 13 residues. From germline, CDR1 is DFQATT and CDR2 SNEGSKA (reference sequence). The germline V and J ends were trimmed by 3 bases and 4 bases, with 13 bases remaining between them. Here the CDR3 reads CSASHRAGYEQYF. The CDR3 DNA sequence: TGCAGTGCTAGTCACAGGGCTGGGTACGAGCAGTACTTC.

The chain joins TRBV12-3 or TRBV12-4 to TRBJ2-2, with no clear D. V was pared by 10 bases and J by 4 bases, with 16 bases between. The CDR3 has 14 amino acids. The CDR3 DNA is TGTGCCACCCTGGACCGGGCCAGCACCGGGGAGCTGTTTTTT. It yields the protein CATLDRASTGELFF.